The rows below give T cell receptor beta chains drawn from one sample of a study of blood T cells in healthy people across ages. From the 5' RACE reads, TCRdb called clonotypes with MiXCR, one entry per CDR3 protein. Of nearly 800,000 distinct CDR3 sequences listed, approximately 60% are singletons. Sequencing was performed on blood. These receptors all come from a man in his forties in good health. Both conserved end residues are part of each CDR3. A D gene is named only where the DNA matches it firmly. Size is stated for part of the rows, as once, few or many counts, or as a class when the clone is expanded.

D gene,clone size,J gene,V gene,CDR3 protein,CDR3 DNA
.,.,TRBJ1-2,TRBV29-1,CSVEETGADGYTF,TGCAGCGTTGAAGAGACGGGGGCCGATGGCTACACCTTC
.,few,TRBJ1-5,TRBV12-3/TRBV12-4,CASSLFGGNQPQHF,TGTGCCAGCAGTTTATTCGGGGGTAATCAGCCCCAGCATTTT
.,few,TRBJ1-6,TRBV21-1,CASSKASPRVFGNSPLHF,TGTGCCAGCAGCAAAGCTAGCCCCAGGGTTTTTGGTAATTCACCCCTCCACTTT
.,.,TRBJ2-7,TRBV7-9,CASSSRWGEQYF,TGTGCCAGCAGCTCTCGCTGGGGCGAGCAGTACTTC
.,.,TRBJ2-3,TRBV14,CASSRGTTSTDTQYF,TGTGCCAGCAGCCGAGGGACAACGAGCACAGATACGCAGTATTTT
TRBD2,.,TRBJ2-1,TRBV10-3,CAISVPGLVGARLLHQQFF,TGTGCCATCAGTGTCCCGGGACTAGTGGGAGCTCGTCTTCTTCATCAGCAGTTCTTC
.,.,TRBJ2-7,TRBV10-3,CAISDERFPYEQYF,TGTGCCATCAGTGACGAAAGGTTTCCCTACGAGCAGTACTTC
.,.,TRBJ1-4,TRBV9,CASSPDIRNEKLFF,TGTGCCAGCAGCCCGGACATAAGGAATGAAAAACTGTTTTTT
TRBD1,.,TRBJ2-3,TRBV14,CASSPLPGQGPDTQYF,TGTGCCAGCAGCCCTCTACCGGGACAGGGACCAGATACGCAGTATTTT
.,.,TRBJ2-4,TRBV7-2,CASSLDGTGEQYF,TGTGCCAGCAGCTTAGACGGGACGGGAGAGCAGTACTTC
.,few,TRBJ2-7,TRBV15,CATSSGQYYEQYF,TGTGCCACCAGCAGTGGACAGTACTACGAGCAGTACTTC
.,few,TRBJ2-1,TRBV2,CASSGARRIINEQFF,TGTGCCAGCAGTGGTGCCCGGCGGATTATAAATGAGCAGTTCTTC
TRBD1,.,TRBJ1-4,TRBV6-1,CASSALRDRVREKLFF,TGTGCCAGCAGTGCCCTCCGGGACAGGGTTCGAGAAAAACTGTTTTTT
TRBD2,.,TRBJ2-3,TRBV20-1,CSARDLPPGLVGGDTQYF,TGCAGTGCTAGAGACCTACCCCCGGGACTAGTTGGCGGAGATACGCAGTATTTT
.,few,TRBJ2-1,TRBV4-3,CASSQDLEYYNEQFF,TGCGCCAGCAGCCAAGATTTAGAGTACTACAATGAGCAGTTCTTC
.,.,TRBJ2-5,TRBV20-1,CSARASVQETQYF,TGCAGTGCGCGCGCCAGCGTCCAAGAGACCCAGTACTTC
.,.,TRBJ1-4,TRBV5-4,CASSLRTARSEKLFF,TGTGCCAGCAGCTTACGGACGGCCCGTAGTGAAAAACTGTTTTTT
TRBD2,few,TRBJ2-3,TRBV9,CASSVGGLAGGPDTQYF,TGTGCCAGCAGCGTAGGTGGATTAGCGGGAGGACCAGATACGCAGTATTTT
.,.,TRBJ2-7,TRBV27,CASSSRTNSYNEQYF,TGTGCCAGCAGTTCTAGAACAAATTCCTACAATGAGCAGTACTTC
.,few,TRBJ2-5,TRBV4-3,CASSPRFLETQYF,TGCGCCAGCAGCCCCCGATTTCTCGAGACCCAGTACTTC
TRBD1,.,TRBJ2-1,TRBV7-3,CASMTGTGNNERFF,TGTGCCAGCATGACCGGGACAGGGAACAATGAGCGGTTCTTC
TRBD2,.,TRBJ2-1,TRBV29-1,CSVYNSGSQFF,TGCAGCGTTTATAATAGCGGGAGCCAGTTCTTC
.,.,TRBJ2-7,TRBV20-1,CSAINSQNNEQYF,TGCAGTGCTATCAACAGCCAAAACAATGAGCAGTACTTC
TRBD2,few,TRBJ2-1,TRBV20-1,CSARELAGGREFF,TGCAGTGCTAGAGAGCTAGCGGGGGGGCGTGAGTTCTTC
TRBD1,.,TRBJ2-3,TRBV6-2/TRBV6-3,CASSWDRGFTDTQYF,TGTGCCAGCAGTTGGGACAGGGGGTTCACAGATACGCAGTATTTT
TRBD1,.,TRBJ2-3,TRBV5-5,CASSIGQGIDTQYF,TGTGCCAGCAGCATTGGACAGGGCATAGATACGCAGTATTTT
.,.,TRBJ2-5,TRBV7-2,CASSPQGGRTYNEQYF,TGTGCCAGCAGCCCCCAGGGGGGGAGAACCTACAATGAGCAGTACTTC
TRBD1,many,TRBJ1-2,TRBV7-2,CASTNPTGVGYTF,TGTGCCAGCACCAATCCCACAGGGGTTGGCTACACCTTC
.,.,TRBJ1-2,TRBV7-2,CASSLSGAVEVYGYTF,TGTGCCAGCAGCTTAAGCGGGGCGGTAGAGGTCTATGGCTACACCTTC
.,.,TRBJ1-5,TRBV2,CASSEARGSNQPQHF,TGTGCCAGCAGTGAGGCCAGGGGAAGCAATCAGCCCCAGCATTTT
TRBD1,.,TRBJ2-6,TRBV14,CASTQGATGANVLTF,TGTGCCAGCACCCAGGGGGCGACAGGGGCCAACGTCCTGACTTTC
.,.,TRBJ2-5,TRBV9,CASSSWTEETQYF,TGTGCCAGCAGCTCTTGGACAGAAGAGACCCAGTACTTC
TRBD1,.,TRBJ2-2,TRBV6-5,CASRRDRVGTGELFF,TGTGCCAGCAGACGGGACAGGGTTGGCACCGGGGAGCTGTTTTTT
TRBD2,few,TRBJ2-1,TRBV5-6,CASGSSGLYNEQFF,TGTGCCAGCGGGTCTAGCGGGCTCTACAATGAGCAGTTCTTC
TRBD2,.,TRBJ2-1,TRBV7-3,CASSIATSGYNEQFF,TGTGCCAGCAGCATCGCGACTAGCGGTTACAATGAGCAGTTCTTC
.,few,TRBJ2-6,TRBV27,CASSARSGANVLTF,TGTGCCAGCAGTGCGAGATCTGGGGCCAACGTCCTGACTTTC
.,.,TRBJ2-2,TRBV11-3,CASSPEGTTGELFF,TGTGCCAGCAGCCCAGAGGGGACTACCGGGGAGCTGTTTTTT
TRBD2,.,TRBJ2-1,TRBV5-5,CASSLNTGRGLAGASSEQFF,TGTGCCAGCAGCTTGAATACCGGGCGGGGCCTAGCGGGAGCCAGCTCCGAGCAGTTCTTC
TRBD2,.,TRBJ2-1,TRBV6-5,CASSYSASGSENEQFF,TGTGCCAGCAGTTACTCGGCTAGCGGGAGTGAAAACGAGCAGTTCTTC
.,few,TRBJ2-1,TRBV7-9,CASSPGSTGMVYNEQFF,TGTGCCAGCAGCCCTGGGTCTACAGGAATGGTATACAATGAGCAGTTCTTC
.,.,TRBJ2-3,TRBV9,CASSVAEINTDTQYF,TGTGCCAGCAGCGTAGCGGAGATTAACACAGATACGCAGTATTTT
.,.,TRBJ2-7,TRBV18,CASSRSQGYNEQYF,TGTGCCAGCTCACGATCCCAGGGATACAATGAGCAGTACTTC
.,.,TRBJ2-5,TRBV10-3,CAISEGETQYF,TGTGCCATCAGTGAGGGAGAGACCCAGTACTTC
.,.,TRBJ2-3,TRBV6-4,CASSEGLGNTQYF,TGTGCCAGCAGTGAGGGGCTAGGGAATACGCAGTATTTT
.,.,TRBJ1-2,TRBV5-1,CASRTNAAGSPYGYTF,TGCGCCAGCCGAACCAATGCCGCCGGGAGCCCCTATGGCTACACCTTC
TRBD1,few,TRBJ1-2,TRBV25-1,CASSAWDSFSYGYTF,TGTGCCAGCAGTGCGTGGGACAGCTTTTCCTATGGCTACACCTTC
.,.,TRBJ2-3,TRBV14,CASSPSGGAFRDTQYF,TGTGCCAGCAGCCCATCGGGCGGCGCATTTAGAGATACGCAGTATTTT
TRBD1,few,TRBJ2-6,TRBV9,CASSVGWDRVSGANVLTF,TGTGCCAGCAGCGTAGGTTGGGACAGAGTCTCTGGGGCCAACGTCCTGACTTTC
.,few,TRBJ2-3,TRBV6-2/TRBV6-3,CASLRGYATDTQYF,TGTGCCAGCCTAAGGGGATACGCCACAGATACGCAGTATTTT
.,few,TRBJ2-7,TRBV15,CATSPGIVQYF,TGTGCCACCAGCCCGGGGATCGTGCAGTACTTC
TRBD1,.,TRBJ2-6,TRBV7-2,CASSLEGARSGANVLTF,TGTGCCAGCAGCTTAGAGGGGGCGCGGTCTGGGGCCAACGTCCTGACTTTC
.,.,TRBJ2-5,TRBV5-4,CASSSLQGLPGETQYF,TGTGCCAGCAGCTCTCTCCAGGGTCTACCCGGTGAGACCCAGTACTTC
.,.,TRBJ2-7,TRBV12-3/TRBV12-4,CASSAGTATYEQYF,TGTGCCAGCAGTGCCGGGACGGCAACCTACGAGCAGTACTTC
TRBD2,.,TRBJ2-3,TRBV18,CASSPKAGARGDTQYF,TGTGCCAGCTCACCAAAAGCGGGGGCCCGGGGAGATACGCAGTATTTT
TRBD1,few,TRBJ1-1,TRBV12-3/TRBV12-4,CASSQSTGAEAFF,TGTGCCAGCAGCCAGTCAACAGGGGCTGAAGCTTTCTTT
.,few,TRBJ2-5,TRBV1,CTSSQEGLDGGRVETQYF,TGCACCAGCAGCCAAGAAGGGTTGGATGGCGGGAGAGTGGAGACCCAGTACTTC
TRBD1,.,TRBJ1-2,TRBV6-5,CASSYFGQGKFRYGYTF,TGTGCCAGCAGTTACTTCGGACAGGGGAAGTTTCGCTATGGCTACACCTTC
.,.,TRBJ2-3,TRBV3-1,CASSQDRLEKEYF,TGTGCCAGCAGCCAAGATCGCCTAGAGAAGGAGTATTTT
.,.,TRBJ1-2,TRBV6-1,CASSVEQRDYGYTF,TGTGCCAGCAGTGTAGAGCAGCGAGACTATGGCTACACCTTC
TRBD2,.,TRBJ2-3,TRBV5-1,CASSLGDGRATDTQYF,TGCGCCAGCAGCTTGGGGGACGGGAGGGCCACGGATACGCAGTATTTT